This entry lists 32 T cell receptor beta chains sequenced from one sample in a study of cytomegalovirus exposure and HLA in healthy donors. Assay used: immunoSEQ multiplex PCR; TCRdb lists only in-frame clones, some missing. This table has more than 60,000 clones, approximately 97% appearing once. The sequenced sample consisted of PBMCs. The receptors were gathered from a woman under 30 in good health and CMV-seropositive.

The V gene is TRBV10-3, the J gene TRBJ2-1; TRBD2 is a possible D gene (6 bases). Trimming shortened V by 4 bases and J by 0 bases, and 10 bases separated the two germline ends. CDR1 is ENHRY and CDR2 is SYGVKD in the germline V gene. This CDR3 has 15 amino acids. CDR3 amino acids: CAISGGTSSYNEQFF. In nucleotides, the CDR3 is TGTGCCATCAGTGGCGGGACGAGCTCCTACAATGAGCAGTTCTTC.

This rearrangement joins TRBV7-9 to TRBJ2-3, with 13 bases aligning to TRBD2. The CDR3 is 15 residues long. J lost 6 bases, V lost 5 bases, and 5 bases had no gene match. From germline, CDR1 is SEHNR and CDR2 FQNEAQ (reference sequence). Here the CDR3 DNA reads TGTGCCAGCAGCCCCGGACTAGCGGGAGTCGATACGCAGTATTTT. Protein: CASSPGLAGVDTQYF.

The chain is built from TRBV6-1 and TRBJ2-7; 7 positions match TRBD2. The CDR3 is 14 amino acids. Germline CDR1 reads MNHNS; CDR2 reads SASEGT. Unmatched junction bases numbered 6, after V lost 5 bases and J lost 2 bases. CDR3 sequence (DNA): TGTGCCAGCAGTATATTAGCGGGTCCCTACGAGCAGTACTTC. It codes for CASSILAGPYEQYF.

The rearrangement joins TRBV29-1 to TRBJ2-2; 8 bases are a match to TRBD1. Germline V lookup: CDR1 SQVTM, CDR2 ANQGSEA. J lost 6 bases, V lost 0 bases, and 12 bases had no gene match. The CDR3 runs to 17 residues. The CDR3 reads CSVEEGSETGVAGELFF. The CDR3 DNA sequence: TGCAGCGTTGAAGAGGGAAGTGAGACAGGGGTGGCCGGGGAGCTGTTTTTT.

J is TRBJ2-7 and V is TRBV18; 10 bases map to TRBD2. The CDR3 has 17 residues. Germline V lookup: CDR1 KGHSH, CDR2 LQKENI. V lost 6 bases and J lost 6; bases outside the gene matches: 17. CDR3 DNA sequence: TGTGCCAGCTCCTACATGCTGAGCGGGAGGGCCTCCAGCGAGCAGTACTTC. Protein: CASSYMLSGRASSEQYF.

The CDR3 nucleotides are TGCGCCAGCAGCCTACCCACCGACACAGATACGCAGTATTTT. Protein product: CASSLPTDTDTQYF. This chain links TRBV5-1 with TRBJ2-3; D is ambiguous. This CDR3 comprises 14 residues. CDR1 SGHRS and CDR2 YFSETQ come from the germline V gene. V was cut by 4 bases and J by 2 bases, with 11 bases left in between.

V gene TRBV28 combines with J gene TRBJ2-5, with unresolved D. The DNA end is more similar to TRBJ2-7, so the J call may be wrong. The CDR3 runs to 14 residues. CDR1 is MDHEN, CDR2 SYDVKM, per germline. CDR3 amino acids: CASSFTTPNYEQYF. The CDR3 nucleotides are TGTGCCAGCAGTTTCACCACGCCAAACTACGAGCAGTACTTC.

The chain couples TRBV9 to TRBJ2-7, with 7 bases that match TRBD2. This CDR3 has 15 residues. V lost 1 base to trimming and J lost 6 bases; unmatched junction nucleotides: 10. Germline V lookup: CDR1 SGDLS, CDR2 YYNGEE. CDR3 residues: CASSVSTGGLSEQYF. The DNA of the CDR3 is TGTGCCAGCAGCGTATCGACGGGAGGTTTATCCGAGCAGTACTTC.

V is TRBV11-2 and J is TRBJ1-1, with D possibly matching TRBD1 (5 bases). CDR3 size: 14 residues. Germline CDR1 SGHAT, CDR2 FQNNGV. Trimming took off 2 bases at V and 5 bases at J, with 12 bases between the two ends. The CDR3 protein is CASSLRDGGTEAFF. The CDR3 nucleotides are TGTGCCAGCAGCTTAAGAGATGGGGGGACTGAAGCTTTCTTT.

This chain links TRBV2 with TRBJ1-2; D might be TRBD1 (5 bases). The V gene lost 2 bases and the J gene lost 0 bases, with 10 bases spanning the gap. The CDR3 runs to 15 residues. The germline gives CDR1 SNHLY, CDR2 FYNNEI. CDR3 in DNA: TGTGCCAGCAGTGAAACCCGACAGACTAACTATGGCTACACCTTC. Translation gives CASSETRQTNYGYTF.

J is TRBJ2-7 and V is TRBV12-2; the table's D call, TRBD2, has no DNA check behind it. TRBV12-2 is marked as a pseudogene. This CDR3 has 13 residues. Written as DNA, the CDR3 is TGTGCAAGTCGCTGGAGGAAATCCTACGAGCAGTACTTC. It encodes CASRWRKSYEQYF.

The V call is TRBV28, the J call TRBJ2-2, with 9 bases fitting TRBD2. The CDR3 length is 14 residues. The V gene end was trimmed by 6 bases and the J gene end by 4 bases; junction bases not matched to a gene: 3. Per the germline V gene, CDR1 is MDHEN and CDR2 is SYDVKM. Here the CDR3 reads CASRISGSTGELFF. The CDR3 DNA reads TGTGCCAGCAGGATTAGCGGGAGCACCGGGGAGCTGTTTTTT.

The sample holds one count of this clone. This chain uses TRBV5-6 with TRBJ2-2; 8 bases match TRBD1. Germline assignment: CDR1 SGHDT and CDR2 YYEEEE. The CDR3 extends over 16 amino acids. Trimming at V came to 4 bases and at J to 4 bases, leaving 9 bases not matched to a gene. CDR3 coding DNA: TGTGCCAGCAGCCTACAGGGGACAGGTAGCACCGGGGAGCTGTTTTTT. Amino acids: CASSLQGTGSTGELFF.

Written as DNA, the CDR3 is TGCAGCGTTGAAGGGCAGGGCTACGAGCAGTACTTC. Translation: CSVEGQGYEQYF. The rearrangement links TRBV29-1 to TRBJ2-7, with D maybe TRBD1 (5 bases). The V gene lost 1 base and the J gene lost 3 bases, with 7 bases spanning the gap. The germline gives CDR1 SQVTM, CDR2 ANQGSEA. The CDR3 runs 12 residues.

The chain has TRBV28 and TRBJ1-5, with 9 bases that match TRBD1. The junction had 11 bases not matched to a gene; V was cut back by 2 bases and J by 0 bases. Germline V gene data show CDR1 as MDHEN and CDR2 as SYDVKM. The CDR3 covers 19 residues. The chain's CDR3 is CASSLDRDRDSYSNQPQHF. In DNA form, the CDR3 reads TGTGCCAGCAGTTTAGACCGGGACAGGGACTCTTATAGCAATCAGCCCCAGCATTTT.

Here the CDR3 DNA reads TGTGCCATCAGTGGCCCCGGGACAGTTAACTACGAGCAGTACTTC. As protein: CAISGPGTVNYEQYF. This sequence joins TRBV10-3 and TRBJ2-7; 7 bases fit TRBD1. The CDR3 loop spans 15 amino acids. Trimming removed 4 bases from V and 3 bases from J; junction bases left unmatched: 9. Germline V gene lookup returns CDR1 ENHRY and CDR2 SYGVKD.

V usage is TRBV5-4 and J usage is TRBJ2-7, with 7 bases aligning to TRBD1. The CDR3 sequence is 15 residues long. Germline assignment: CDR1 SGHNT and CDR2 YYREEE (reference sequence). The J segment lost 2 bases and the V segment lost 5 bases, leaving 10 bases of the junction unmatched. CDR3 loop: CASRRQGIRTYEQYF. The CDR3 DNA follows: TGTGCCAGCAGAAGACAGGGTATCCGAACCTACGAGCAGTACTTC.

This clone was counted a single time. The chain carries TRBV27 and TRBJ2-1, with D maybe TRBD1 (5 bases). The CDR3 has 15 amino acids. V dropped 3 bases and J dropped 6 bases, with 15 bases sitting between them. Germline V lookup: CDR1 MNHEY, CDR2 SMNVEV (reference sequence). The DNA for the CDR3 is TGTGCCAGCAGTTTGAGTAGGACACGCACCAATGAGCAGTTCTTC. It yields the protein CASSLSRTRTNEQFF.

The rearrangement uses TRBV10-3 and TRBJ2-7; 7 positions agree with TRBD1. The CDR3 contains 14 residues. Trimming at V came to 9 bases and at J to 5 bases, leaving 13 bases not matched to a gene. The germline V gene encodes CDR1 ENHRY and CDR2 SYGVKD. The chain's CDR3 is CAINLGGNLDEQYF. The CDR3 DNA is TGTGCCATAAATCTAGGGGGCAACTTGGACGAGCAGTACTTC.

The chain carries TRBV20-1 and TRBJ2-1; D may be TRBD1 (6 bases). Looked up from germline, CDR1 is DFQATT and CDR2 is SNEGSKA (reference sequence). The CDR3 sequence is 11 residues long. The V and J ends lost 4 bases and 6 bases respectively, with 7 bases between them. The CDR3 here is CSAKGGNEQFF. Here the CDR3 DNA reads TGCAGTGCTAAAGGGGGCAATGAGCAGTTCTTC.

The J gene is TRBJ2-3, the V gene TRBV23-1; 7 nucleotides align to TRBD2. TRBV23-1 is given ORF status, its function remaining uncertain. Trimming took 0 bases from V and 1 from J; bases not matched to a gene: 13. The CDR3 length is 19 residues. CDR3 sequence reads: CASSQSGGKERPGTDTQYF. The CDR3 DNA reads TGCGCCAGCAGTCAATCGGGGGGGAAAGAGCGCCCTGGCACAGATACGCAGTATTTT.

This clone was observed a handful of times. The chain combines TRBV27 with TRBJ1-2, with D possibly being TRBD1 (6 bases). The V end lost 5 bases, the J end lost 2 bases, and 18 bases lay between the germline ends. The CDR3 has 16 amino acids. Germline-derived CDR1 and CDR2 are MNHEY and SMNVEV (reference sequence). In DNA, the CDR3 is TGTGCCAGCAGTCCCTTCCCCCAGGGGATGAACTATGGCTACACCTTC. It specifies CASSPFPQGMNYGYTF.

The chain uses TRBV5-1 and TRBJ2-1, with 10 bases that match TRBD2. With V trimmed by 7 bases and J by 4 bases, 5 bases remained unmatched. CDR1 is SGHRS, CDR2 YFSETQ, per germline. This CDR3 contains 14 residues. Here the CDR3 reads CASRAGGPYNEQFF. CDR3 sequence (DNA): TGCGCCAGCCGAGCGGGAGGGCCGTACAATGAGCAGTTCTTC. The full variable domain, rest sourced from reference TRBV5-1 and TRBJ2-1, is KAGVTQTPRYLIKTRGQQVTLSCSPISGHRSVSWYQQTPGQGLQFLFEYFSETQRNKGNFPGRFSGRQFSNSRSEMNVSTLELGDSALYLCASRAGGPYNEQFFGPGTRLTVL.

The chain recombines TRBV14 with TRBJ2-1, with D possibly matching TRBD2 (6 bases). This CDR3 is 16 amino acids long. Trimming stripped 4 bases from V and 2 bases from J, with 15 bases between. CDR1 and CDR2 from the germline V gene are SGHDN and FVKESK. In nucleotides, the CDR3 is TGTGCCAGCAGCCCCCTGAGTAGCGGAACCTACAATGAGCAGTTCTTC. This codes for CASSPLSSGTYNEQFF.

The rearrangement joins TRBV4-1 to TRBJ2-7; TRBD2 is a possible D gene (6 bases). Germline V CDR1 and CDR2: MGHRA, YSYEKL. V was trimmed by 4 bases and J by 3 bases, leaving 13 bases between them. The CDR3 is 14 amino acids. Here the CDR3 reads CASSRGDWSYEQYF. CDR3 sequence (DNA): TGCGCCAGCAGCCGCGGGGACTGGAGCTACGAGCAGTACTTC.

The chain joins TRBV28 to TRBJ2-2, with 10 bases matching TRBD1. V lost 5 bases, J lost 6 bases, and 6 bases stayed unmatched. This CDR3 contains 15 residues. The V gene's germline CDR1 is MDHEN and CDR2 SYDVKM. As DNA, the CDR3 is TGTGCCAGCAGTCCGGACAGGGGGGTGGCCGGGGAGCTGTTTTTT. It specifies CASSPDRGVAGELFF. Drawing the rest from reference TRBV28 and TRBJ2-2, the complete variable domain is DVKVTQSSRYLVKRTGEKVFLECVQDMDHENMFWYRQDPGLGLRLIYFSYDVKMKEKGDIPEGYSVSREKKERFSLILESASTNQTSMYLCASSPDRGVAGELFFGEGSRLTVL.

The chain is built from TRBV27 and TRBJ2-7, with TRBD2 as a possible D gene (7 bases). Germline CDR1 MNHEY, CDR2 SMNVEV (reference sequence). The CDR3 runs to 15 residues. The V gene lost 3 bases and the J gene lost 0 bases, with 12 bases spanning the gap. The CDR3 is CASSLRGRDSYEQYF. CDR3 DNA: TGTGCCAGCAGTTTGAGGGGGAGGGACTCCTACGAGCAGTACTTC.

The chain combines TRBV4-1 with TRBJ2-7; TRBD1 agrees at 8 bases. The germline gives CDR1 MGHRA, CDR2 YSYEKL. The V segment lost 2 bases and the J segment 5 bases; nucleotides outside the gene matches: 5. This CDR3 contains 14 residues. CDR3 protein: CASSQRTGYHEQYF. The CDR3 coding sequence is TGCGCCAGCAGCCAACGGACAGGGTACCACGAGCAGTACTTC.

The chain couples TRBV27 to TRBJ2-2, with a weak D call TRBD1 (6 bases). The V gene lost 3 bases and the J gene lost 3 bases, with 11 bases spanning the gap. In germline, CDR1 is MNHEY, CDR2 SMNVEV (reference sequence). This CDR3 is 15 amino acids long. The chain's CDR3 is CASSLAQGHTGELFF. CDR3 in DNA: TGTGCCAGCAGTTTGGCCCAGGGGCACACCGGGGAGCTGTTTTTT.

This clone occurred once. The chain has TRBV7-9 and TRBJ2-7, with 7 nucleotides matching TRBD1. V trimming: 5 bases; J trimming: 1 base; junction bases outside the gene matches: 11. The germline CDR1 and CDR2 sequences are SEHNR and FQNEAQ (reference sequence). The CDR3 is 16 amino acids. The CDR3 spells CASSPRQGKGSYEQYF. DNA for the CDR3: TGTGCCAGCAGCCCAAGACAGGGTAAGGGATCCTACGAGCAGTACTTC.

The V and J genes are TRBV5-6 and TRBJ2-1; weak D call: TRBD2 (6 bases). CDR1 is SGHDT and CDR2 is YYEEEE in the germline V gene. The CDR3 has 15 residues. The V and J ends lost 0 bases and 5 bases respectively, with 12 bases between them. The CDR3 region is CASSLGLRLDNEQFF. DNA for the CDR3: TGTGCCAGCAGCTTGGGCCTTAGACTAGACAATGAGCAGTTCTTC.

The V call is TRBV5-1, the J call TRBJ1-1; 8 nucleotides line up with TRBD1. V shed 4 bases, J shed 4 bases, and the junction held 6 bases outside the gene matches. Germline CDR1 SGHRS, CDR2 YFSETQ. CDR3 length: 14 residues. CDR3 loop: CASSPGQGSTEAFF. As DNA, the CDR3 is TGCGCCAGCAGCCCAGGACAGGGAAGCACTGAAGCTTTCTTT.